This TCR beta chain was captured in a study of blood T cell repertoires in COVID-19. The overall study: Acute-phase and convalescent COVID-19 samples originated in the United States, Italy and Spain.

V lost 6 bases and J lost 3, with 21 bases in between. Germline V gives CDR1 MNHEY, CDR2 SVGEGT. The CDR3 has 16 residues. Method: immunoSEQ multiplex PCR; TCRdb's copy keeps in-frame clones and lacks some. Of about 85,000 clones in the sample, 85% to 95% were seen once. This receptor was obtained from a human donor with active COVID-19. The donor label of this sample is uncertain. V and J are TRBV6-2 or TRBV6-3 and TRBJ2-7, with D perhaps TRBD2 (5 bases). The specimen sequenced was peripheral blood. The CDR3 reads CASSPLQLESFYEQYF. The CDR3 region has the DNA TGTGCCAGCAGCCCACTTCAACTAGAGTCCTTCTACGAGCAGTACTTC.